Below, 21 T cell receptor beta chains from the same sample are listed, as sequenced in a study of T cells in localized non-small cell lung cancer. The assay was immunoSEQ multiplex PCR, and TCRdb's table has in-frame clones only and misses some. The table shows a few thousand clones, with 30% occurring only once. Sequenced material: normal lung tissue next to the tumor, taken before any cancer treatment. These receptors were collected from a woman aged 40 to 75 with stage II squamous cell lung carcinoma.

This CDR3 is CSVLSPPGDLGTDTQYF. In DNA form, the CDR3 reads TGCAGCGTTCTCTCCCCCCCAGGGGATCTCGGCACAGATACGCAGTATTTT. V and J are TRBV29-1 and TRBJ2-3; the D gene is possibly TRBD1 (6 bases). Germline assignment: CDR1 SQVTM and CDR2 ANQGSEA. With 5 bases removed from V and 1 base from J, the gap between germline ends came to 22 bases. The CDR3 covers 17 residues.

This clone appeared a few times. This chain joins TRBV25-1 and TRBJ1-1; D is unresolved. Trimming shortened V by 4 bases and J by 5 bases, and 14 bases separated the two germline ends. The germline gives CDR1 MGHDK, CDR2 SYGVNS. This CDR3 has 14 amino acids. The CDR3 sequence: CASSGPGLGTEAFF. The CDR3 DNA reads as TGTGCCAGCAGTGGTCCGGGGTTGGGGACTGAAGCTTTCTTT.

This clone has more than one count but fewer than ten. The rearrangement uses TRBV5-1 and TRBJ2-7; D ambiguous. CDR1 and CDR2 from the germline V gene are SGHRS and YFSETQ. The CDR3 is 15 amino acids. V was shortened by 4 bases and J by 3 bases, with 17 bases between the two germline ends. CDR3 region: CASSPGRGSGYEQYF. In DNA form, the CDR3 reads TGCGCCAGCAGCCCGGGTCGTGGGTCAGGCTACGAGCAGTACTTC. Full variable domain (remainder filled in from reference TRBV5-1 and TRBJ2-7): KAGVTQTPRYLIKTRGQQVTLSCSPISGHRSVSWYQQTPGQGLQFLFEYFSETQRNKGNFPGRFSGRQFSNSRSEMNVSTLELGDSALYLCASSPGRGSGYEQYFGPGTRLTVT.

The rearrangement uses TRBV5-1 and TRBJ1-1; a possible D gene is TRBD1 (6 bases). The germline V and J ends were trimmed by 6 bases and 5 bases, with 17 bases remaining between them. The CDR3 runs to 14 residues. Germline V gene lookup returns CDR1 SGHRS and CDR2 YFSETQ. The CDR3 DNA follows: TGCGCCAGCACCTTCAGGGGCGCCGGGACTGAAGCTTTCTTT. It specifies CASTFRGAGTEAFF.

V gene TRBV6-8 combines with J gene TRBJ1-2; D is undetermined. The CDR3 runs to 14 residues. CDR1 is MNHGY and CDR2 is SAAAGT in the germline V gene. Trimming shortened V by 0 bases and J by 6 bases, and 11 bases separated the two germline ends. The CDR3 coding sequence is TGTGCCAGCAGTTACTCGGGAGGGAGCCATGGCTACACCTTC. Protein: CASSYSGGSHGYTF.

This chain connects TRBV29-1 to TRBJ1-3; 12 nucleotides match TRBD1. J was trimmed by 4 bases and V by 6 bases; bases with no gene match: 4. Per germline, CDR1 SQVTM and CDR2 ANQGSEA. This CDR3 is 14 amino acids long. Here the CDR3 reads CSVWDRGQGNTIYF. The CDR3 DNA follows: TGCAGCGTCTGGGACAGGGGGCAAGGAAACACCATATATTTT.

The table lists this clone with a few counts. This rearrangement joins TRBV6-8 to TRBJ2-7, with D possibly matching TRBD2 (7 bases). This CDR3 has 16 residues. Germline CDR1 reads MNHGY; CDR2 reads SAAAGT. Trimming took 2 bases from V and 3 from J, leaving 17 bases between them. For the CDR3, the DNA is TGTGCCAGCAGTTACGGCTCACGGGGGGCAGACTACGAGCAGTACTTC. Translating it yields CASSYGSRGADYEQYF.

This clone has just a few counts. The chain combines TRBV6-8 with TRBJ1-1, with TRBD1 matching over 9 bases. Germline V gene lookup returns CDR1 MNHGY and CDR2 SAAAGT. The CDR3 consists of 16 residues. The ends lost 5 bases at V and 4 bases at J; junction bases unmatched: 11. CDR3 bases: TGTGCCAGCAGTCAAAAGGGACAGGGCCCGGGCACTGAAGCTTTCTTT. It specifies CASSQKGQGPGTEAFF.

The rearrangement links TRBV11-3 to TRBJ2-5, with a possible D match to TRBD2 (5 bases). Trimming pared 5 bases from V and 5 bases from J, leaving 15 bases between. Germline V gives CDR1 SGHNT, CDR2 YENEEA. This CDR3 region has 14 residues. The CDR3 region is CASSPVVPGETQYF. In DNA form, the CDR3 reads TGTGCCAGCAGCCCCGTCGTGCCGGGGGAGACCCAGTACTTC.

This clone was detected a few times. The chain couples TRBV6-8 to TRBJ2-5, with 7 positions matching TRBD1. CDR3 length equals 13 residues. Trimming took 6 bases from V and 4 from J; bases not matched to a gene: 5. Germline CDR1 MNHGY, CDR2 SAAAGT. CDR3 bases: TGTGCCAGCAGCGTACAGGGGCGAGAGACCCAGTACTTC. It is translated as CASSVQGRETQYF.

The sample holds a few counts of this clone. This chain uses TRBV11-3 with TRBJ1-2, with 10 bases that match TRBD1. The trim removed 4 bases at V and 4 bases at J, leaving 6 bases unmatched. The CDR3 has 15 residues. Germline values: CDR1 SGHNT, CDR2 YENEEA. CDR3 nucleotide sequence: TGTGCCAGCAGCTCCACGGGACAGGGGACCTATGGCTACACCTTC. Its protein is CASSSTGQGTYGYTF. Drawing the rest from reference TRBV11-3 and TRBJ1-2, the complete variable domain is EAGVVQSPRYKIIEKKQPVAFWCNPISGHNTLYWYLQNLGQGPELLIRYENEEAVDDSQLPKDRFSAERLKGVDSTLKIQPAELGDSAVYLCASSSTGQGTYGYTFGSGTRLTVV.

V usage is TRBV18 and J usage is TRBJ1-5; D remains ambiguous. This CDR3 contains 13 residues. Germline CDR1 reads KGHSH; CDR2 reads LQKENI. With 4 bases removed from V and 4 bases from J, the gap between germline ends came to 8 bases. CDR3 DNA sequence: TGTGCCAGCTCACTCCAGGAGAATCAGCCCCAGCATTTT. Protein sequence: CASSLQENQPQHF.

This clone has just a few counts. The rearrangement joins TRBV27 to TRBJ2-1; TRBD1 matches 7 bases. The V and J ends lost 3 bases and 0 bases, in that order; junction bases with no gene match: 8. The CDR3 consists of 17 residues. Germline CDR1 reads MNHEY; CDR2 reads SMNVEV (reference sequence). CDR3 bases: TGTGCCAGCAGTTTTGTAAGGGGGCCCAGCTCCTACAATGAGCAGTTCTTC. It codes for CASSFVRGPSSYNEQFF.

This clone came up a few times. J is TRBJ1-2 and V is TRBV4-1; 7 bases are shared with TRBD1. Per the germline V gene, CDR1 is MGHRA and CDR2 is YSYEKL. The length of the CDR3 is 15 residues. Trimming at V came to 1 base and at J to 5 bases, leaving 7 bases not matched to a gene. CDR3 in DNA: TGCGCCAGCAGCCAAGGGGAACAGGGGACGTATGGCTACACCTTC. It specifies CASSQGEQGTYGYTF.

J is TRBJ2-1 and V is TRBV19, with 7 bases lining up with TRBD2. This CDR3 is 16 amino acids long. Germline V CDR1 and CDR2: LNHDA, SQIVND (reference sequence). Trimming took 4 bases from V and 2 from J; bases not matched to a gene: 8. The CDR3 DNA reads as TGTGCCAGTAGTAAAAGGACTAGTGTAACCTACAATGAGCAGTTCTTC. Translating it yields CASSKRTSVTYNEQFF.

This clone has a handful of counts. The V call is TRBV9, the J call TRBJ1-1; no definite D call. CDR1 is SGDLS, CDR2 YYNGEE, per germline. The germline V and J ends were trimmed by 2 bases and 1 base, with 15 bases remaining between them. CDR3 length: 16 residues. CDR3 bases: TGTGCCAGCAGCGTTGACCTCGTTGCCCAGAACACTGAAGCTTTCTTT. Translating gives CASSVDLVAQNTEAFF.

The chain joins TRBV19 to TRBJ2-3; D unresolved. Trimming removed 3 bases at V and 0 bases at J, with 10 bases between. CDR1 LNHDA and CDR2 SQIVND come from the germline V gene (reference sequence). The CDR3 covers 15 residues. For the CDR3, the DNA is TGTGCCAGTAGTATTCTGGACGGGAGCACAGATACGCAGTATTTT. It codes for CASSILDGSTDTQYF.

This clone showed up just once. The chain carries TRBV30 and TRBJ2-7; D possibly matches TRBD1 or TRBD2 (5 bases each). The length of the CDR3 is 13 residues. Germline V lookup: CDR1 GTSNPN, CDR2 SVGIG (reference sequence). The ends were cut back, 3 bases at V and 6 bases at J, with 15 bases in the middle. The CDR3 DNA follows: TGTGCCTGGAGCGCTATGGGGGTTGGCGAGCAGTACTTC. The encoded protein is CAWSAMGVGEQYF.

The gene calls are TRBV6-8 and TRBJ1-5, with a possible D match to TRBD1 (6 bases). The CDR3 totals 14 residues. Germline CDR1 reads MNHGY; CDR2 reads SAAAGT. Trimming cost V 2 bases and J 7 bases, with 12 bases left between them. The CDR3 nucleotides read TGTGCCAGCAGTTACGTTGGGGGCGAACAGCCCCAGCATTTT. Residues: CASSYVGGEQPQHF.

This chain connects TRBV28 to TRBJ1-2; no clear D gene. From germline, CDR1 is MDHEN and CDR2 SYDVKM. Trimming left V 5 bases short and J 1 base short, with 8 bases between. The CDR3 is 13 amino acids. CDR3 coding DNA: TGTGCCAGCAGTACCTTGGTTAACTATGGCTACACCTTC. Amino acids: CASSTLVNYGYTF.

This clone was detected only a few times. The chain recombines TRBV6-8 with TRBJ2-7, with D unresolved. V lost 6 bases to trimming and J lost 3 bases, with 18 bases between them. The length of the CDR3 is 15 residues. CDR1 and CDR2 from the germline V gene are MNHGY and SAAAGT. As DNA, the CDR3 is TGTGCCAGCAGCCCCGTTTTTCCTCCCGGCTACGAGCAGTACTTC. Protein product: CASSPVFPPGYEQYF.